The 25 T cell receptor beta chains presented below share a single source sample, sequenced in a study of T cell clonotyping in hematopoietic cell transplantation. The repertoire was sequenced with immunoSEQ multiplex PCR; TCRdb's copy has only in-frame clones and lacks some. The sample lists more than 9,500 clones, 91% occurring once. Sequenced material: peripheral blood mononuclear cells. These receptors were obtained from a woman aged 50 to 65 in good health. Some clones in this sample may be carry-over from other donors' samples.

V usage is TRBV4-1 and J usage is TRBJ1-5, with a weak D call TRBD1 (5 bases). The CDR3 has 13 residues. The ends were cut back, 1 base at V and 4 bases at J, with 5 bases in the middle. Germline V gene lookup returns CDR1 MGHRA and CDR2 YSYEKL. CDR3 amino acids: CASSQGQNQPQHF. CDR3 sequence (DNA): TGCGCCAGCAGCCAAGGACAGAATCAGCCCCAGCATTTT.

This clone was detected only a few times. The chain recombines TRBV29-1 with TRBJ2-2, with a weak D call TRBD1 (5 bases). Deletions cut 3 bases from V and 5 bases from J, with 16 bases between. The CDR3 runs to 15 residues. CDR1 SQVTM and CDR2 ANQGSEA come from the germline V gene. The CDR3: CSVDTGRVATGELFF. For the CDR3, the DNA is TGCAGCGTTGATACCGGCAGGGTGGCTACCGGGGAGCTGTTTTTT.

This chain joins TRBV29-1 and TRBJ1-1; the match to TRBD1 covers 9 bases. Germline trimming cut 7 bases from V and 2 bases from J; bases unmatched to any gene: 2. Germline V CDR1 and CDR2: SQVTM, ANQGSEA. This CDR3 contains 12 residues. The chain's CDR3 is CSGQGGNTEAFF. The CDR3 bases are TGCAGCGGACAGGGGGGTAACACTGAAGCTTTCTTT.

The J gene is TRBJ1-1, the V gene TRBV10-3; D is uncertain. The CDR3 loop spans 13 amino acids. CDR1 is ENHRY, CDR2 SYGVKD, per germline. V shed 6 bases and J shed 3 bases, with 11 bases lying between them. The CDR3 DNA is TGTGCCATCAGGGACGACATGGACACTGAAGCTTTCTTT. Translating it yields CAIRDDMDTEAFF.

The gene calls are TRBV15 and TRBJ1-5; TRBD1 might be the D (5 bases). The V gene lost 3 bases and the J gene lost 1 base, with 10 bases spanning the gap. This CDR3 spans 15 amino acids. Germline assignment: CDR1 LNHNV and CDR2 YYDKDF (reference sequence). The CDR3 is CATSSGPGSNQPQHF. The CDR3 nucleotides are TGTGCCACCAGCAGTGGGCCAGGGAGCAATCAGCCCCAGCATTTT.

This clone showed up just once. The chain combines TRBV14 with TRBJ2-2; 7 bases fit TRBD1. After removal of 4 bases from V and 3 bases from J, the junction contained 2 bases not matched to a gene. Germline CDR1 is SGHDN and CDR2 is FVKESK. The CDR3 loop spans 14 amino acids. CDR3 sequence reads: CASSPDRYTGELFF. In DNA, the CDR3 is TGTGCCAGCAGCCCGGACAGGTACACCGGGGAGCTGTTTTTT.

The chain combines TRBV7-9 with TRBJ2-7, with D possibly matching TRBD2 (7 bases). This CDR3 region has 16 residues. Trimming cost V 5 bases and J 4 bases, with 21 bases left between them. From germline, CDR1 is SEHNR and CDR2 FQNEAQ (reference sequence). For the CDR3, the DNA is TGTGCCAGCAGCCCCTCCCGGGGGGCGCAGGGGTACGAGCAGTACTTC. Translated: CASSPSRGAQGYEQYF.

The chain joins TRBV4-1 to TRBJ1-2; D is ambiguous. Germline CDR1 MGHRA, CDR2 YSYEKL. This CDR3 has 13 amino acids. With 0 bases removed from V and 4 bases from J, the gap between germline ends came to 6 bases. The DNA for the CDR3 is TGCGCCAGCAGCCAAGAGTCCCGCTATGGCTACACCTTC. Protein: CASSQESRYGYTF.

The chain links TRBV4-1 to TRBJ1-1; 8 bases are shared with TRBD1. Germline CDR1 is MGHRA and CDR2 is YSYEKL. V gave up 0 bases and J gave up 1 base; unmatched junction bases: 7. The CDR3 runs 17 residues. As DNA, the CDR3 is TGCGCCAGCAGCCAAGAAGGGCCGACAGGGGCGAACACTGAAGCTTTCTTT. Translated, it gives CASSQEGPTGANTEAFF.

The chain carries TRBV7-6 and TRBJ2-5; D not resolved. The CDR3 extends over 15 amino acids. Germline V gene data show CDR1 as SGHVS and CDR2 as FNYEAQ. Trimming removed 1 base at V and 1 base at J, with 10 bases between. CDR3 protein: CASSLGLGFQETQYF. As DNA, the CDR3 is TGTGCCAGCAGCTTAGGGCTCGGGTTCCAAGAGACCCAGTACTTC.

This clone was observed once. V gene TRBV18 combines with J gene TRBJ2-5; D unclear. Trimming took off 3 bases at V and 3 bases at J, with 2 bases between the two ends. Germline CDR1 reads KGHSH; CDR2 reads LQKENI. The length of the CDR3 is 11 residues. CDR3 sequence: CASSPEETQYF. The CDR3, as DNA: TGTGCCAGCTCACCCGAAGAGACCCAGTACTTC.

The chain uses TRBV29-1 and TRBJ1-5, with D perhaps TRBD1 (5 bases). This CDR3 contains 15 residues. CDR1 and CDR2 (germline): SQVTM, ANQGSEA. Trimming shortened V by 4 bases and J by 6 bases, and 19 bases separated the two germline ends. The CDR3 loop is CSVAFGGDSRQPQHF. For the CDR3, the DNA is TGCAGCGTTGCCTTTGGGGGGGATTCACGTCAGCCCCAGCATTTT.

The chain is built from TRBV6-5 and TRBJ2-1; possibly TRBD1 or TRBD2 for D (5 bases each). V lost 3 bases, J lost 7 bases, and 19 bases lay in between. Germline-derived CDR1 and CDR2 are MNHEY and SVGAGI. This CDR3 contains 16 residues. The CDR3 loop reads CASSYVGAGTKNEQFF. The CDR3 DNA reads as TGTGCCAGCAGTTATGTTGGAGCCGGGACCAAGAATGAGCAGTTCTTC.

The chain employs TRBV6-6 and TRBJ1-5, with TRBD1 as a possible D gene (5 bases). CDR1 is MNHNY, CDR2 SVGAGI, per germline (reference sequence). The CDR3 runs to 14 residues. Trimming left V 7 bases short and J 0 bases short, with 10 bases between. CDR3 protein: CASTAGDSNQPQHF. CDR3 coding DNA: TGTGCCAGCACCGCGGGGGATAGCAATCAGCCCCAGCATTTT.

The V and J genes are TRBV29-1 and TRBJ1-2; possibly TRBD1 for D (5 bases). V lost 4 bases and J 2 bases, leaving 8 bases between the germline ends. The CDR3 runs 12 residues. Germline loops: CDR1 SQVTM, CDR2 ANQGSEA. CDR3 DNA sequence: TGCAGCGTTGTAGCAGGGAACTATGGCTACACCTTC. This encodes CSVVAGNYGYTF.

V usage is TRBV21-1 and J usage is TRBJ1-2; no check of the table's D call, TRBD1, against the DNA was made. TRBV21-1 is recorded as a pseudogene. The CDR3 is made up of 15 amino acids. CDR3 in amino acids: CANSLGQEGAYGYTF. The CDR3 coding sequence is TGTGCCAACTCTCTAGGCCAGGAGGGGGCCTATGGCTACACCTTC.

V and J are TRBV10-1 and TRBJ2-3, with TRBD2 matching over 15 bases. The CDR3 length is 22 residues. V lost 0 bases to trimming and J lost 2 bases; unmatched junction nucleotides: 15. Germline V CDR1 and CDR2: WNHNN, SYGVQD (reference sequence). The CDR3 spells CASSESYTPGTSGGNNTDTQYF. The CDR3 bases are TGCGCCAGCAGTGAGTCCTACACCCCCGGGACTAGCGGGGGGAACAACACAGATACGCAGTATTTT.

In its sample, this clone was seen a few times. The chain carries TRBV6-5 and TRBJ2-2; D not certain. V was cut by 6 bases and J by 5 bases, with 7 bases left in between. This CDR3 region has 12 residues. Germline V gives CDR1 MNHEY, CDR2 SVGAGI. CDR3 nucleotides: TGTGCCAGCAGACTGGGGACCGGGGAGCTGTTTTTT. It yields the protein CASRLGTGELFF.

V usage is TRBV6-6 and J usage is TRBJ1-1; D unclear. This CDR3 has 14 residues. V shed 5 bases and J shed 3 bases, with 13 bases lying between them. The germline V gene encodes CDR1 MNHNY and CDR2 SVGAGI (reference sequence). The CDR3 is CASSSRVQYTEAFF. In nucleotides, the CDR3 is TGTGCCAGCAGTAGTAGAGTACAATACACTGAAGCTTTCTTT.

The V and J genes are TRBV7-2 and TRBJ1-1; 7 nucleotides agree with TRBD1. This CDR3 region has 14 residues. CDR1 SGHTA and CDR2 FQGNSA come from the germline V gene. V lost 7 bases to trimming and J lost 4 bases; unmatched junction nucleotides: 9. This chain's CDR3 is CASTPDRVGTEAFF. CDR3 nucleotide sequence: TGTGCCAGCACCCCCGACAGGGTCGGCACTGAAGCTTTCTTT.

V usage is TRBV7-2 and J usage is TRBJ2-3, with D perhaps matching TRBD1 (5 bases). The CDR3 contains 14 residues. CDR1 SGHTA and CDR2 FQGNSA come from the germline V gene. V lost 3 bases and J lost 2, with 9 bases in between. CDR3 bases: TGTGCCAGCAGCTTTAAGGGGAACACAGATACGCAGTATTTT. Amino acid sequence: CASSFKGNTDTQYF.

V and J are TRBV19 and TRBJ1-2, with no clear D. Germline V lookup: CDR1 LNHDA, CDR2 SQIVND (reference sequence). V was shortened by 5 bases and J by 5 bases, with 21 bases between the two germline ends. The CDR3 loop spans 16 amino acids. CDR3 residues: CASSSRSSLMGYGYTF. In DNA, the CDR3 is TGTGCCAGTAGTTCGAGGTCCAGCCTCATGGGGTATGGCTACACCTTC.

The V and J genes are TRBV19 and TRBJ1-2; D possibly corresponds to TRBD1 (5 bases). The V end lost 6 bases, the J end lost 8 bases, and 16 bases lay between the germline ends. The CDR3 runs 13 residues. The germline gives CDR1 LNHDA, CDR2 SQIVND (reference sequence). The CDR3 loop is CASRVKAEGGYTF. Written as DNA, the CDR3 is TGTGCCAGTAGGGTAAAAGCAGAGGGGGGCTACACCTTC.

The V call is TRBV18, the J call TRBJ2-7; 7 bases align to TRBD1. Trimming cost V 6 bases and J 6 bases; bases outside gene matches: 11. The CDR3 sequence is 14 residues long. CDR1 and CDR2 from the germline V gene are KGHSH and LQKENI. As DNA, the CDR3 is TGTGCCAGCTCGCGCGTGAGCCGGGACAGCGAGCAGTACTTC. Translating it yields CASSRVSRDSEQYF.

This chain connects TRBV7-2 to TRBJ2-7; 14 bases agree with TRBD2. Trimming cost V 0 bases and J 2 bases; bases outside gene matches: 3. This CDR3 region has 17 residues. Germline V gene data show CDR1 as SGHTA and CDR2 as FQGNSA. CDR3 nucleotide sequence: TGTGCCAGCAGCTTAGCGACTAGCGGGGGGGCAGCCTACGAGCAGTACTTC. As protein: CASSLATSGGAAYEQYF.